The next 26 T cell receptor beta chains were all read from a single sample in a study of CD8+ T cells in alopecia areata. Extracted RNA was reverse transcribed, and the resulting cDNA served as sequencing template. Only in-frame clones appear in the TCRdb table, and some are missing; sequencing was by immunoSEQ multiplex PCR. The sample shows tens of thousands of clones, around 59% of them seen only once. Sequencing was carried out using NKG2D-high CD8+ T cells sorted from blood. These receptors all come from a human donor with alopecia areata.

The chain uses TRBV27 and TRBJ2-7; TRBD1 is a possible D gene (6 bases). The germline gives CDR1 MNHEY, CDR2 SMNVEV (reference sequence). The CDR3 extends over 14 amino acids. Trimming cost V 9 bases and J 9 bases, with 24 bases left between them. The CDR3 coding sequence is TGTGCCAGTCGACTTGGGGGCAGGGGAAGGGTGCAGTACTTC. As protein: CASRLGGRGRVQYF.

Note on this clone: Compared with germline, one end of the junction differs, possibly owing to a read error. The chain carries TRBV27 and TRBJ2-3, with a tentative D call TRBD2 (5 bases). Germline loops: CDR1 MNHEY, CDR2 SMNVEV (reference sequence). The CDR3 loop spans 14 amino acids. DNA of the CDR3: TGTGCCAGCAGTTTATACGCTAGCACGGATACGCAGTATTTT. The encoded protein is CASSLYASTDTQYF.

This clone was picked up a small number of times. The rearrangement links TRBV29-1 to TRBJ2-5, with D possibly being TRBD1 (6 bases). The CDR3 covers 12 residues. CDR1 and CDR2 from the germline V gene are SQVTM and ANQGSEA. V was shortened by 6 bases and J by 7 bases, with 15 bases between the two germline ends. CDR3 sequence: CSVYGQFGTQYF. CDR3 DNA sequence: TGCAGCGTGTATGGACAGTTCGGGACCCAGTACTTC.

CDR3 region: CASSLNQNSPLHF. In nucleotides, the CDR3 is TGTGCCAGCAGTTTAAATCAGAATTCACCCCTCCACTTT. The chain couples TRBV27 to TRBJ1-6; D gene unclear. Per the germline V gene, CDR1 is MNHEY and CDR2 is SMNVEV (reference sequence). The V gene lost 2 bases and the J gene lost 7 bases, with 6 bases spanning the gap. The CDR3 is made up of 13 amino acids.

The V and J genes are TRBV25-1 and TRBJ1-5, with TRBD1 matching over 9 bases. CDR1 and CDR2 (germline): MGHDK, SYGVNS. This CDR3 is 15 amino acids long. Trimming took 5 bases from V and 2 from J; bases not matched to a gene: 4. CDR3 nucleotide sequence: TGTGCCAGCAGTCCACAGGGGGCCGGCAATCAGCCCCAGCATTTT. This sequence encodes CASSPQGAGNQPQHF.

CDR3 DNA: TGCAGCGTCGAACGGTTGACAGGGGGAGACTACGAGCAGTACTTC. It yields the protein CSVERLTGGDYEQYF. This rearrangement joins TRBV29-1 to TRBJ2-7; 9 nucleotides agree with TRBD1. Trimming at V came to 6 bases and at J to 3 bases, leaving 12 bases not matched to a gene. Germline CDR1 reads SQVTM; CDR2 reads ANQGSEA. The CDR3 extends over 15 amino acids.

The chain has TRBV19 and TRBJ2-1; maybe TRBD1 (6 bases). Germline values: CDR1 LNHDA, CDR2 SQIVND (reference sequence). V was trimmed by 4 bases and J by 9 bases, leaving 10 bases between them. The CDR3 has 12 amino acids. The CDR3 reads CASSTNRVEQFF. The CDR3 DNA is TGTGCCAGTAGTACTAACAGGGTTGAGCAGTTCTTC.

The rearrangement links TRBV5-4 to TRBJ2-2; the D is unclear. The V and J ends lost 6 bases and 0 bases respectively, with 15 bases between them. The CDR3 runs 16 residues. Germline V lookup: CDR1 SGHNT, CDR2 YYREEE (reference sequence). CDR3 in DNA: TGTGCCAGCACCCTGATAGCCTATGCGAACACCGGGGAGCTGTTTTTT. As protein: CASTLIAYANTGELFF. Full variable domain (missing parts from reference TRBV5-4 and TRBJ2-2): ETGVTQSPTHLIKTRGQQVTLRCSSQSGHNTVSWYQQALGQGPQFIFQYYREEENGRGNFPPRFSGLQFPNYSSELNVNALELDDSALYLCASTLIAYANTGELFFGEGSRLTVL.

This chain connects TRBV6-6 to TRBJ2-7; D is ambiguous. Germline loops: CDR1 MNHNY, CDR2 SVGAGI (reference sequence). V was clipped by 0 bases and J by 0 bases, with 6 bases between them. There are 14 residues in the CDR3. In nucleotides, the CDR3 is TGTGCCAGCAGTTACTCAACTGACTCCTACGAGCAGTACTTC. This sequence encodes CASSYSTDSYEQYF.

Details on this clone: At one boundary the junction diverges from the germline segment, which might be a read error. V usage is TRBV7-9 and J usage is TRBJ2-7, with TRBD2 as a possible D gene (5 bases). This CDR3 contains 17 residues. Germline-derived CDR1 and CDR2 are SEHNR and FQNEAQ (reference sequence). The CDR3 spells CASSQDYNIFGAYEQYF. The DNA of the CDR3 is TGCGCCAGCAGCCAAGATTATAATATCTTCGGGGCCTACGAGCAGTACTTC.

The V and J genes are TRBV13 and TRBJ2-7; D unclear. Germline V gene sequence: CDR1 PRHDT, CDR2 FYEKMQ (reference sequence). The CDR3 is 15 residues long. Trimming stripped 0 bases from V and 2 bases from J, with 11 bases between. CDR3 protein: CASSLGPDGPYEQYF. As DNA, the CDR3 is TGTGCCAGCAGCTTAGGCCCGGACGGACCCTACGAGCAGTACTTC. Based on the CDR3 plus reference TRBV13 and TRBJ2-7, the full variable domain is AAGVIQSPRHLIKEKRETATLKCYPIPRHDTVYWYQQGPGQDPQFLISFYEKMQSDKGSIPDRFSAQQFSDYHSELNMSSLELGDSALYFCASSLGPDGPYEQYFGPGTRLTVT.

The rearrangement joins TRBV28 to TRBJ1-5; 8 bases are a match to TRBD1. The junction had 7 bases not matched to a gene; V was cut back by 5 bases and J by 4 bases. CDR3 length: 15 amino acids. Germline CDR1 is MDHEN and CDR2 is SYDVKM. DNA of the CDR3: TGTGCCAGCAGTCCATACAGGGGGGGGAATCAGCCCCAGCATTTT. Its protein product is CASSPYRGGNQPQHF.

The chain is built from TRBV11-2 and TRBJ2-3; D unclear. Looked up from germline, CDR1 is SGHAT and CDR2 is FQNNGV. V was pared by 5 bases and J by 0 bases, with 9 bases between. The CDR3 has 14 amino acids. The CDR3 bases are TGTGCCAGCAGCCCCCTGGGGAGCACAGATACGCAGTATTTT. This encodes CASSPLGSTDTQYF.

The CDR3 region is CASSFRTDYGYTF. The CDR3 DNA sequence: TGTGCCAGCAGCTTCCGAACGGACTATGGCTACACCTTC. The V and J genes are TRBV7-9 and TRBJ1-2; D remains unclear. The length of the CDR3 is 13 residues. Per the germline V gene, CDR1 is SEHNR and CDR2 is FQNEAQ (reference sequence). V was trimmed by 3 bases and J by 3 bases, leaving 8 bases between them.

This clone turned up a few times. V is TRBV27 and J is TRBJ1-5; TRBD1 might be the D (5 bases). Germline V CDR1 and CDR2: MNHEY, SMNVEV (reference sequence). The CDR3 contains 14 residues. V was pared by 7 bases and J by 4 bases, with 14 bases between. The CDR3 reads CASKNQGGNQPQHF. DNA for the CDR3: TGTGCCAGCAAAAATCAGGGCGGAAATCAGCCCCAGCATTTT.

Only a few counts were recorded for this clone. V is TRBV5-1 and J is TRBJ2-2; 7 nucleotides match TRBD1. The CDR3 runs 19 residues. V shed 2 bases and J 2 bases; nucleotides not matched to a gene: 15. Germline V gene lookup returns CDR1 SGHRS and CDR2 YFSETQ. CDR3 sequence (DNA): TGCGCCAGCAGCTTAATAGCCGGGACAGAGATTATTAACACCGGGGAGCTGTTTTTT. Its protein product is CASSLIAGTEIINTGELFF.

The V gene is TRBV30, the J gene TRBJ1-2, with D maybe TRBD1 (6 bases). Trimming removed 5 bases at V and 6 bases at J, with 13 bases between. CDR3 size: 12 residues. CDR1 is GTSNPN and CDR2 is SVGIG in the germline V gene (reference sequence). The CDR3 loop is CAWEPGAHGYTF. As DNA, the CDR3 is TGTGCCTGGGAACCGGGGGCGCATGGCTACACCTTC.

The rearrangement uses TRBV9 and TRBJ2-3; 14 bases line up with TRBD2. CDR1 SGDLS and CDR2 YYNGEE come from the germline V gene. CDR3 size: 18 residues. The V gene end was trimmed by 4 bases and the J gene end by 4 bases; junction bases not matched to a gene: 11. The CDR3 reads CASSSGTSGGTPADTQYF. The DNA for the CDR3 is TGTGCCAGCAGCTCCGGGACTAGCGGGGGCACCCCCGCAGATACGCAGTATTTT.

This clone was counted only a few times. J is TRBJ1-3 and V is TRBV7-9, with D possibly TRBD1 on 5 matching bases. The CDR3 sequence is 16 residues long. V lost 5 bases to trimming and J lost 0 bases, with 14 bases between them. Germline V gene sequence: CDR1 SEHNR, CDR2 FQNEAQ (reference sequence). CDR3 coding DNA: TGTGCCAGCAGCCCGAGGGACGGGAGCTCTGGAAACACCATATATTTT. Its protein product is CASSPRDGSSGNTIYF.

V is TRBV7-9 and J is TRBJ1-1; no clear D gene. CDR3 size: 12 residues. Germline CDR1 and CDR2: SEHNR and FQNEAQ (reference sequence). Trimming removed 8 bases from V and 8 bases from J, with 15 bases in between. The CDR3 protein is CASGSRATEAFF. For the CDR3, the DNA is TGTGCCAGCGGCTCGCGGGCGACAGAAGCTTTCTTT. Full variable domain (outside the CDR3, taken from reference TRBV7-9 and TRBJ1-1): DTGVSQNPRHKITKRGQNVTFRCDPISEHNRLYWYRQTLGQGPEFLTYFQNEAQLEKSRLLSDRFSAERPKGSFSTLEIQRTEQGDSAMYLCASGSRATEAFFGQGTRLTVV.

The chain employs TRBV28 and TRBJ2-7, with D perhaps matching TRBD2 (6 bases). Trimming took 4 bases from V and 5 from J, leaving 15 bases between them. CDR3 length: 14 residues. Germline loops: CDR1 MDHEN, CDR2 SYDVKM. The CDR3 spells CASSYPGGMDEQYF. The CDR3 DNA follows: TGTGCCAGCAGTTACCCCGGCGGGATGGACGAGCAGTACTTC.

This clone was detected only a few times. The V and J genes are TRBV7-8 and TRBJ2-1, with 9 bases that match TRBD1. V shed 5 bases, J shed 8 bases, and the junction held 16 bases outside the gene matches. In germline, CDR1 is SGHVS, CDR2 FQNEAQ. This CDR3 contains 17 residues. CDR3: CASSTGRGQGVSDEQFF. Written as DNA, the CDR3 is TGTGCCAGCAGCACAGGCCGGGGACAGGGCGTCAGCGATGAGCAGTTCTTC. The full variable domain, completed using reference TRBV7-8 and TRBJ2-1, is GAGVSQSPRYKVAKRGQDVALRCDPISGHVSLFWYQQALGQGPEFLTYFQNEAQLDKSGLPSDRFFAERPEGSVSTLKIQRTQQEDSAVYLCASSTGRGQGVSDEQFFGPGTRLTVL.

This clone turned up a few times. V is TRBV29-1 and J is TRBJ2-7, with D tentatively TRBD1 or TRBD2 (5 bases each). The CDR3 has 13 amino acids. Germline lookup yields CDR1 SQVTM and CDR2 ANQGSEA. The V and J ends lost 5 bases and 7 bases respectively, with 18 bases between them. The CDR3 region has the DNA TGCAGCGTTCCCCGGGACGGGTCGAGGGAGCAGTACTTC. Its translation is CSVPRDGSREQYF.

This clone was detected only a few times. V is TRBV25-1 and J is TRBJ1-2; no clear D gene. V was pared by 1 base and J by 1 base, with 4 bases between. This CDR3 has 13 residues. Germline assignment: CDR1 MGHDK and CDR2 SYGVNS. This chain's CDR3 is CASSESLNYGYTF. The CDR3 DNA reads TGTGCCAGCAGTGAATCCCTTAACTATGGCTACACCTTC.

This clone has only a few counts. V gene TRBV10-2 combines with J gene TRBJ1-5; no reliable D call. V was pared by 5 bases and J by 3 bases, with 8 bases between. CDR1 is WSHSY, CDR2 SAAADI, per germline. This CDR3 contains 13 residues. The CDR3 sequence is CASSRGINQPQHF. In DNA, the CDR3 is TGCGCCAGCAGTCGGGGAATCAATCAGCCCCAGCATTTT.

This clone has more than one count but fewer than ten. This chain connects TRBV21-1 to TRBJ2-7; the table assigns TRBD2, which was not confirmed against the DNA. TRBV21-1 is marked as a pseudogene. This CDR3 contains 14 residues. The CDR3 DNA sequence: TGTGCCAGCAGCAAGACGGGAGGGTCCTACGAGCAGTACTTC. This translates into CASSKTGGSYEQYF.